This TCR beta chain was documented in a study of T-cell reconstitution after alpha-beta-depleted transplantation in children. Study observations and caveats: For some patients, TCRbeta diversity was high at day 60 because of recipient T cells and thymic progenitors that survived. At one year after transplant, newly produced T cells mostly accounted for T-cell counts and diversity. Several hundred expanded graft clones reportedly supplied alpha-beta T cells about two months after transplant.

This clonotype was counted between two and nine times. Antigen unknown. Unique molecular identifiers tagged the TCRbeta library. TCRdb used MiXCR to reprocess the PCR reads, holding one entry per CDR3 protein. Seen here are about 210,000 distinct CDR3 sequences, roughly a sixth observed once, and the top ten hold roughly two fifths. CDR3 length: 15 residues. V was pared by 0 bases and J by 6 bases, with 16 bases between. From germline, CDR1 is SGHRS and CDR2 YFSETQ. The rearrangement links TRBV5-1 to TRBJ2-7; D ambiguous. The sequences come from PBMCs, mostly from graft donor cells, collected 360 days after TCRalphabeta/CD19-depleted stem cell transplant. The receptor was isolated from a male patient aged 2-15 years who had a stem cell transplant for acute lymphoblastic leukemia, so the T cells may come from the graft donor. The CDR3 loop reads CASSLDSFATAEQYF. CDR3 nucleotides: TGCGCCAGCAGCTTGGACTCCTTCGCAACGGCCGAGCAGTACTTC. Using reference TRBV5-1 and TRBJ2-7 for the parts outside the CDR3, the full variable domain is KAGVTQTPRYLIKTRGQQVTLSCSPISGHRSVSWYQQTPGQGLQFLFEYFSETQRNKGNFPGRFSGRQFSNSRSEMNVSTLELGDSALYLCASSLDSFATAEQYFGPGTRLTVT.